This is a list of T cell receptor beta chains from one sample in a study of blood T cells in healthy people across ages. TCRdb ran MiXCR on the 5' RACE reads and lists one entry per CDR3 protein. The top ten clones hold under 35% of a sample with about 680,000 distinct CDR3 sequences, 49% of them seen once. Source material: blood. Receptors originate from an older woman in good health. Both conserved end residues are part of each CDR3. D genes are given only for firm matches. Size is stated for part of the rows, as once, few or many counts, or as a class when the clone is expanded.

TRBV11-2,TRBD1,-,TRBJ2-1,TGTGCCAGCAGCTTAGTGGGACAGGCAAACAATGAGCAGTTCTTC,CASSLVGQANNEQFF
TRBV6-5,-,-,TRBJ1-4,TGTGCCAGCAGTTACTCTGGGACATTTTACCCTGCAACTAATGAAAAACTGTTTTTT,CASSYSGTFYPATNEKLFF
TRBV9,-,many,TRBJ2-3,TGTGCCAGCAGCGTCGGGCGGCCGAGCACAGATACGCAGTATTTT,CASSVGRPSTDTQYF
TRBV7-7,-,-,TRBJ2-6,TGTGCTAGCAGTGGGCCTGGGGCCAACGTCCTGACTTTC,CASSGPGANVLTF
TRBV4-1,TRBD1,-,TRBJ2-7,TGCGCCAGCAGCAATACAGGGGGTTCCTACGAGCAGTACTTC,CASSNTGGSYEQYF
TRBV28,TRBD2,-,TRBJ2-3,TGTGCCAGCAGGCAACCTAAACTTCGGACTAGCGATAGCACAGATACGCAGTATTTT,CASRQPKLRTSDSTDTQYF
TRBV11-1,-,-,TRBJ2-3,TGTGCCAGCAGCTCGAGGACATTGGGCACAGATACGCAGTATTTT,CASSSRTLGTDTQYF
TRBV7-3,-,-,TRBJ2-3,TGTGCCAGCAGCGGACAAAGCGGAAGGGCGGAAGATACGCAGTATTTT,CASSGQSGRAEDTQYF
TRBV6-2/TRBV6-3,TRBD2,-,TRBJ2-3,TGTGCCAGCACAAAACGGACTAGCGGGAGGAGCACAGATACGCAGTATTTT,CASTKRTSGRSTDTQYF
TRBV4-2,TRBD1,few,TRBJ1-2,TGTGCCAGCAGCCAAGACTCAAGACAGGGAAAGGTCTACGGCTACACCTTC,CASSQDSRQGKVYGYTF
TRBV9,TRBD2,-,TRBJ2-1,TGTGCCAGCACCAGTTTCCCCGGGACTAGCGGCAACAATGAGCAGTTCTTC,CASTSFPGTSGNNEQFF
TRBV7-2,TRBD1,few,TRBJ2-1,TGTGCCAGCAGCTTGCTAAGACCCGGGACAGCGACCCCTTATGAGCAGTTCTTC,CASSLLRPGTATPYEQFF
TRBV6-1,-,-,TRBJ2-7,TGTGCCAGCACCAACCGACGACAGGTCTACGAGCAGTACTTC,CASTNRRQVYEQYF
TRBV7-2,TRBD2,few,TRBJ2-5,TGTGCCAGCAGCTTAAAGGCTAGCGGGAGTTGGGAGACCCAGTACTTC,CASSLKASGSWETQYF
TRBV20-1,TRBD2,few,TRBJ2-7,TGCAGTGCTAGATTGGGGACTAGAAGGTACGAGCAGTACTTC,CSARLGTRRYEQYF
TRBV5-1,-,-,TRBJ2-1,TGCGCCAGCAGCTCCGGACGGGGTCCCAATGAGCAGTTCTTC,CASSSGRGPNEQFF
TRBV3-1,TRBD1,-,TRBJ1-2,TGTGCCAGCAGCCAGTGGCAGGGGGCGAGTGGCTACACCTTC,CASSQWQGASGYTF
TRBV19,-,-,TRBJ2-5,TGTGCCAGTAGTATGAACAGACAAGAGACCCAGTACTTC,CASSMNRQETQYF
TRBV9,-,few,TRBJ2-7,TGTGCCAGCAGCGTCGGGGACGAGCAGTACTTC,CASSVGDEQYF
TRBV6-4,TRBD2,once,TRBJ2-7,TGTGCCAGCAGCGGGACTATCTCCTACGAGCAGTACTTC,CASSGTISYEQYF
TRBV12-3/TRBV12-4,TRBD2,-,TRBJ2-1,TGTGCCAGCAGTCCGCAGCGGGAGGAACAGTTCTTC,CASSPQREEQFF
TRBV9,-,few,TRBJ2-7,TGTGCCAGCAGCGTAGAGGACTCCGAGCAGTACTTC,CASSVEDSEQYF
TRBV15,TRBD1,-,TRBJ2-4,TGTGCCACTCATACCCAGGGGACAGACTCACTGGAGCAGTACTTC,CATHTQGTDSLEQYF
TRBV4-2,-,-,TRBJ1-4,TGTGCCAGCAGCCAAGATCTTACTAATGAAAAACTGTTTTTT,CASSQDLTNEKLFF
TRBV5-1,TRBD2,once,TRBJ2-5,TGCGCCAGCAGTAGAATGGCTAGCGGGACCCTTTCGCAAGAGACCCAGTACTTC,CASSRMASGTLSQETQYF
TRBV20-1,TRBD2,-,TRBJ2-7,TGCAGTGCTGGAGATCCGACAGGGGGACTAGCGGGATCCTACGAGCAGTACTTC,CSAGDPTGGLAGSYEQYF
TRBV6-5,TRBD2,-,TRBJ2-3,TGTGCCAGCAGTTACCGCAGGGAGGGTTTGAGCACAGATACGCAGTATTTT,CASSYRREGLSTDTQYF
TRBV15,TRBD2,few,TRBJ2-5,TGTGCCACCAGCAGGGTTGGACTAGCGGATACAGCACAAGAGACCCAGTACTTC,CATSRVGLADTAQETQYF
TRBV4-2,TRBD1,few,TRBJ1-5,TGTGCCAGCAGCCGCCGGGACAGTGGGTCCCCCCAGCATTTT,CASSRRDSGSPQHF
TRBV20-1,TRBD2,-,TRBJ2-7,TGCAGTGCTAGGCGACTAGCGGGAGCTAATGAGCAGTACTTC,CSARRLAGANEQYF
TRBV11-3,-,-,TRBJ2-4,TGTGCCAGCAGCAACCGGGACAAAAAAAACATTCAGTACTTC,CASSNRDKKNIQYF
TRBV12-3/TRBV12-4,-,-,TRBJ1-5,TGTGCCAGCAGTTACAGTGCCAATCAGCCCCAGCATTTT,CASSYSANQPQHF
TRBV15,TRBD2,few,TRBJ2-1,TGTGCCACCAGCGGACGACTAGCGGATAACAATGAGCAGTTCTTC,CATSGRLADNNEQFF
TRBV5-1,TRBD2,-,TRBJ2-7,TGCGCCAGCAGCTTGGACCCTAGCGGGACCGACAATGAGCAGTACTTC,CASSLDPSGTDNEQYF
TRBV30,-,-,TRBJ1-2,TGTGCCTGGAGCAAGGGGGGGGCGCAAGGCTACACCTTC,CAWSKGGAQGYTF
TRBV7-9,-,-,TRBJ2-6,TGTGCCAGCAGGGGCAGGGGCTTGCGGGCCAACGTCCTGACTTTC,CASRGRGLRANVLTF
TRBV4-3,-,once,TRBJ1-1,TGCGCCAGCAGCCAAGTAGGACAGCCGAGCACTGAAGCTTTCTTT,CASSQVGQPSTEAFF
TRBV20-1,TRBD1,-,TRBJ1-5,TGCAGTGCTAGACACAGGGGTAGCAATCAGCCCCAGCATTTT,CSARHRGSNQPQHF
TRBV29-1,TRBD2,once,TRBJ2-5,TGCAGCGTGCTAGCGGGAGTTGCTGAGGCCCAGTACTTC,CSVLAGVAEAQYF
TRBV11-2,-,-,TRBJ2-7,TGTGCCAGCAGCTCGACAATGGCGAGTGCGACCTCCTACAATGAGCAGTACTTC,CASSSTMASATSYNEQYF
TRBV7-9,-,-,TRBJ2-3,TGTGCCAGCAGCTTAGGGTACGGAGGCACAGATACGCAGTATTTT,CASSLGYGGTDTQYF
TRBV5-1,TRBD2,few,TRBJ2-3,TGCGCCAGCAGCTTGACCGGGACTAGACTTAGAGATACGCAGTATTTT,CASSLTGTRLRDTQYF
TRBV29-1,TRBD2,-,TRBJ2-1,TGCAGCGTGCTGCCGATAGCGGGAGTAGTGGGCGAGCAGTTCTTC,CSVLPIAGVVGEQFF
TRBV28,TRBD2,-,TRBJ2-4,TGTGCCAGCAGTTTGGGCAGGGAGGGAAACATTCAGTACTTC,CASSLGREGNIQYF
TRBV3-1,-,-,TRBJ2-1,TGTGCCAGCAGCCAAGATGGGGGATGGGCTGAGCAGTTCTTC,CASSQDGGWAEQFF
TRBV5-1,-,-,TRBJ2-5,TGCGCCAGCAGCTTGATGCGGTTTCAAGAGACCCAGTACTTC,CASSLMRFQETQYF
TRBV20-1,TRBD1,-,TRBJ2-1,TGCAGTGCTACTCCGGGACAGTTTGAGAATGAGCAGTTCTTC,CSATPGQFENEQFF